The T cell receptor (beta chain) under discussion was sequenced for a study of blood T cell repertoires in COVID-19. Per germline, CDR1 SGHDT and CDR2 YYEEEE. The V end was cut by 1 base, the J end by 3 bases, with 15 bases between. The CDR3 consists of 16 residues. The table came from immunoSEQ multiplex PCR; TCRdb's copy has only in-frame clones and leaves some out. The sample includes about 160,000 clones, approximately 80% of them seen just once. This TCR was sampled from a woman in her sixties or seventies who had recovered from COVID-19. The rearrangement uses TRBV5-6 and TRBJ2-3; possible D gene TRBD2, 6 bases. The sample was PBMCs or T cells enriched from blood (not recorded which). The CDR3: CASSLTAGRGTDTQYF. The CDR3, as DNA: TGTGCCAGCAGCTTGACTGCAGGGCGGGGTACAGATACGCAGTATTTT.